These 29 T cell receptor beta chains originate from one sample sequenced in a study of blood T cell repertoires in COVID-19. Libraries were prepared by immunoSEQ multiplex PCR; TCRdb keeps only in-frame clonotypes and omits some of them. The repertoire holds about 270,000 clones, less than 90% seen once, with over 10% in the top ten. The specimen sequenced was peripheral blood. Receptor source: a woman in her 70s with COVID-19, enrolled during active disease.

The gene calls are TRBV3-1 (or the pseudogene TRBV3-2) and TRBJ2-7, with 14 bases aligning to TRBD2. The ends lost 3 bases at V and 6 bases at J; junction bases unmatched: 4. The germline gives CDR1 LGHDT, CDR2 YNNKEL (reference sequence). The CDR3 consists of 15 residues. The CDR3 loop is CASSQTSGGAGEQYF. DNA of the CDR3: TGTGCCAGCAGCCAGACTAGCGGGGGGGCGGGCGAGCAGTACTTC.

The rearrangement uses TRBV6-5 and TRBJ1-2; TRBD1 matches at 7 bases. V lost 2 bases and J lost 4; bases outside the gene matches: 7. The length of the CDR3 is 15 residues. From germline, CDR1 is MNHEY and CDR2 SVGAGI. The CDR3 loop is CASSYKGASPYGYTF. CDR3 bases: TGTGCCAGCAGTTACAAGGGGGCGAGCCCCTATGGCTACACCTTC.

This rearrangement joins TRBV19 to TRBJ1-5; TRBD1 matches 8 bases. Losses at the gene ends were 5 bases for V and 7 bases for J; bases not matched to a gene: 13. CDR1 is LNHDA and CDR2 is SQIVND in the germline V gene (reference sequence). The CDR3 runs to 16 residues. The CDR3 bases are TGTGCCAGTAGTCTTAATTTTGGACAGGGCGTCCAGCCCCAGCATTTT. Translating gives CASSLNFGQGVQPQHF. Complete variable domain (other parts from reference TRBV19 and TRBJ1-5): DGGITQSPKYLFRKEGQNVTLSCEQNLNHDAMYWYRQDPGQGLRLIYYSQIVNDFQKGDIAEGYSVSREKKESFPLTVTSAQKNPTAFYLCASSLNFGQGVQPQHFGDGTRLSIL.

V usage is TRBV6-5 and J usage is TRBJ1-2; D gene ambiguous. The V gene's germline CDR1 is MNHEY and CDR2 SVGAGI. The CDR3 spans 12 residues. V was pared by 8 bases and J by 5 bases, with 12 bases between. The CDR3 DNA is TGTGCCAGCTCTCTGGAGGGTTATGGCTACACCTTC. It is translated as CASSLEGYGYTF.

V gene TRBV5-8 combines with J gene TRBJ1-6, with D tentatively TRBD1 (5 bases). The CDR3 runs 18 residues. Trimming shortened V by 4 bases and J by 5 bases, and 22 bases separated the two germline ends. The V gene's germline CDR1 is SGHTS and CDR2 YDEGEE. CDR3 DNA sequence: TGTGCCAGCAGCCCAACGGTTCAGACAGACCTAAATAATTCACCCCTCCACTTT. This encodes CASSPTVQTDLNNSPLHF. Based on the CDR3 plus reference TRBV5-8 and TRBJ1-6, the full variable domain is EAGVTQSPTHLIKTRGQQATLRCSPISGHTSVYWYQQALGLGLQFLLWYDEGEERNRGNFPPRFSGRQFPNYSSELNVNALELEDSALYLCASSPTVQTDLNNSPLHFGNGTRLTVT.

V usage is TRBV7-2 and J usage is TRBJ1-2; D may be TRBD1 (5 bases). V lost 1 base and J 3 bases, leaving 18 bases between the germline ends. The CDR3 is 17 residues long. Looked up from germline, CDR1 is SGHTA and CDR2 is FQGNSA. The CDR3 DNA sequence: TGTGCCAGCAGCTTAGGGGCCCCCAGGGTCACGGACTATGGCTACACCTTC. This codes for CASSLGAPRVTDYGYTF.

The V and J genes are TRBV24-1 and TRBJ1-1; maybe TRBD1 (6 bases). The CDR3 is 16 amino acids. CDR1 and CDR2 (germline): KGHDR, SFDVKD. V lost 6 bases and J lost 1, with 17 bases in between. The CDR3 here is CATSPGRGGANTEAFF. Here the CDR3 DNA reads TGTGCCACCAGTCCGGGACGAGGGGGAGCGAACACTGAAGCTTTCTTT.

This chain joins TRBV27 and TRBJ1-2; 7 nucleotides match TRBD1. CDR1 MNHEY and CDR2 SMNVEV come from the germline V gene (reference sequence). J was trimmed by 6 bases and V by 6 bases; bases with no gene match: 7. The CDR3 runs to 13 residues. The CDR3 DNA follows: TGTGCCAGCAGCGCGACAGGGCAGAATGGCTACACCTTC. Translated: CASSATGQNGYTF.

This clone has only a few counts. The V and J genes are TRBV3-1 (or the pseudogene TRBV3-2) and TRBJ2-7; the D is unclear. Trimming took off 6 bases at V and 7 bases at J, with 16 bases between the two ends. The CDR3 contains 13 residues. Germline CDR1 and CDR2: LGHDT and YNNKEL (reference sequence). The CDR3 loop reads CASRAGSHGEQYF. The CDR3, as DNA: TGTGCCAGCAGGGCTGGGTCTCACGGGGAGCAGTACTTC.

V and J are TRBV5-1 and TRBJ2-7; the D gene is possibly TRBD2 (6 bases). The ends were cut back, 2 bases at V and 0 bases at J, with 15 bases in the middle. This CDR3 has 16 residues. The germline CDR1 and CDR2 sequences are SGHRS and YFSETQ. In DNA, the CDR3 is TGCGCCAGCAGCTTCGCCGGGACTCGAAGCTCCTACGAGCAGTACTTC. Its translation: CASSFAGTRSSYEQYF. Full variable domain (outside the CDR3, taken from reference TRBV5-1 and TRBJ2-7): KAGVTQTPRYLIKTRGQQVTLSCSPISGHRSVSWYQQTPGQGLQFLFEYFSETQRNKGNFPGRFSGRQFSNSRSEMNVSTLELGDSALYLCASSFAGTRSSYEQYFGPGTRLTVT.

The chain uses TRBV9 and TRBJ2-7, with TRBD2 matching 9 bases. The V gene's germline CDR1 is SGDLS and CDR2 YYNGEE. The CDR3 is made up of 14 amino acids. The trim removed 1 base at V and 5 bases at J, leaving 4 bases unmatched. CDR3 DNA sequence: TGTGCCAGCAGCGTATCGGCGGGGGGGCACGAGCAGTACTTC. Its protein is CASSVSAGGHEQYF.

This clone was seen a handful of times. CDR3 nucleotide sequence: TGCGCCAGCAGCCAAGAACCGGCGACTTTTTTACTCGCAAACACCATATATTTT. This translates into CASSQEPATFLLANTIYF. The chain has TRBV4-1 and TRBJ1-3; D is undetermined. The ends were cut back, 0 bases at V and 6 bases at J, with 21 bases in the middle. Per germline, CDR1 MGHRA and CDR2 YSYEKL. The CDR3 has 18 amino acids.

The V and J genes are TRBV7-9 and TRBJ1-3; D possibly corresponds to TRBD1 (5 bases). The CDR3 is 14 residues long. V was clipped by 3 bases and J by 7 bases, with 13 bases between them. From germline, CDR1 is SEHNR and CDR2 FQNEAQ (reference sequence). For the CDR3, the DNA is TGTGCCAGCAGCTTGGACGGCCGGGGGAACACCATATATTTT. Protein: CASSLDGRGNTIYF.

The rearrangement links TRBV29-1 to TRBJ2-7, with D maybe TRBD1 (5 bases). This CDR3 comprises 11 residues. V dropped 4 bases and J dropped 6 bases, with 10 bases sitting between them. In germline, CDR1 is SQVTM, CDR2 ANQGSEA. The CDR3 DNA follows: TGCAGCGTTGTAGTTAGGGGCGAGCAGTACTTC. Its protein product is CSVVVRGEQYF.

The V and J genes are TRBV19 and TRBJ1-2; tentative D call: TRBD1 (5 bases). The CDR3 spans 14 residues. Trimming took 6 bases from V and 5 from J, leaving 16 bases between them. From germline, CDR1 is LNHDA and CDR2 SQIVND (reference sequence). The CDR3, as DNA: TGTGCCAGTAGGGAGAGTAGGGGATCGTATGGCTACACCTTC. Translating it yields CASRESRGSYGYTF.

CDR3 sequence (DNA): TGTGCCAGCAGCGATAACAGGGGGGTCGATACGCAGTATTTT. It specifies CASSDNRGVDTQYF. The rearrangement joins TRBV2 to TRBJ2-3, with TRBD1 matching over 8 bases. The trim removed 6 bases at V and 6 bases at J, leaving 8 bases unmatched. The CDR3 extends over 14 amino acids. CDR1 and CDR2 (germline): SNHLY, FYNNEI.

The chain employs TRBV2 and TRBJ1-3, with D perhaps TRBD1 (5 bases). Germline V CDR1 and CDR2: SNHLY, FYNNEI. This CDR3 has 13 residues. Trimming stripped 6 bases from V and 1 base from J, with 7 bases between. CDR3: CASSPGSGNTIYF. The CDR3 region has the DNA TGTGCCAGCAGCCCAGGGTCTGGAAACACCATATATTTT.

The genes are TRBV5-6 and TRBJ2-5; tentative D call: TRBD2 (6 bases). V lost 3 bases, J lost 4 bases, and 22 bases lay in between. CDR1 and CDR2 from the germline V gene are SGHDT and YYEEEE. The CDR3 totals 17 residues. The CDR3 sequence is CASSSLLAGATGETQYF. The CDR3 DNA reads as TGTGCCAGCAGCTCTTTACTAGCTGGGGCTACAGGAGAGACCCAGTACTTC.

The chain joins TRBV6-5 to TRBJ1-2; D is undetermined. V was clipped by 3 bases and J by 3 bases, with 14 bases between them. CDR1 and CDR2 (germline): MNHEY, SVGAGI. CDR3 length equals 15 residues. The CDR3 DNA follows: TGTGCCAGCAGTTATGGTGAGGGATCGCACTATGGCTACACCTTC. It translates to CASSYGEGSHYGYTF.

The rearrangement uses TRBV6-5 and TRBJ1-2; a possible D gene is TRBD1 (5 bases). The length of the CDR3 is 12 residues. Germline V gene data show CDR1 as MNHEY and CDR2 as SVGAGI. Trimming pared 7 bases from V and 5 bases from J, leaving 11 bases between. The DNA of the CDR3 is TGTGCCAGCAACAGGCTCGGGTATGGCTACACCTTC. This sequence encodes CASNRLGYGYTF.

CDR3 sequence reads: CASSIERTGLGNQPQHF. The CDR3 nucleotides are TGTGCCAGTAGTATTGAGCGGACAGGGCTCGGCAATCAGCCCCAGCATTTT. The genes are TRBV19 and TRBJ1-5; 8 bases fit TRBD1. Germline CDR1 is LNHDA and CDR2 is SQIVND (reference sequence). The CDR3 covers 17 residues. Trimming removed 3 bases from V and 2 bases from J; junction bases left unmatched: 9.

This clone has just one count. V gene TRBV6-5 combines with J gene TRBJ1-2; a possible D gene is TRBD1 (5 bases). The CDR3 runs 11 residues. Trimming left V 8 bases short and J 5 bases short, with 9 bases between. Per germline, CDR1 MNHEY and CDR2 SVGAGI. Here the CDR3 DNA reads TGTGCCAGCGGGGCGGCTTATGGCTACACCTTC. Its translation: CASGAAYGYTF.

This clone came up once. This chain uses TRBV14 with TRBJ2-7; possibly TRBD2 for D (7 bases). Per the germline V gene, CDR1 is SGHDN and CDR2 is FVKESK. The length of the CDR3 is 14 residues. V dropped 5 bases and J dropped 5 bases, with 16 bases sitting between them. This chain's CDR3 is CASSRRGGQHEQYF. Here the CDR3 DNA reads TGTGCCAGCAGCAGGAGGGGGGGCCAACACGAGCAGTACTTC.

The chain employs TRBV18 and TRBJ2-7, with 7 positions matching TRBD1. The V and J ends lost 6 bases and 2 bases, in that order; junction bases with no gene match: 4. In germline, CDR1 is KGHSH, CDR2 LQKENI. The length of the CDR3 is 13 residues. The CDR3 loop is CASSVTGAYEQYF. The CDR3 DNA reads as TGTGCCAGCTCCGTCACAGGGGCCTACGAGCAGTACTTC.

The V call is TRBV7-9, the J call TRBJ2-7; D uncertain. Trimming cost V 1 base and J 2 bases, with 6 bases left between them. The CDR3 extends over 13 amino acids. Germline V gives CDR1 SEHNR, CDR2 FQNEAQ (reference sequence). The CDR3 here is CASSLDTTYEQYF. The CDR3 DNA is TGTGCCAGCAGCTTAGACACAACCTACGAGCAGTACTTC.

The chain joins TRBV3-1 (or the pseudogene TRBV3-2) to TRBJ2-7, with 7 bases identical to TRBD1. The V and J ends lost 0 bases and 2 bases, in that order; junction bases with no gene match: 7. Germline V gene lookup returns CDR1 LGHDT and CDR2 YNNKEL (reference sequence). CDR3 length equals 16 residues. The CDR3 protein is CASSQDRGQGAYEQYF. CDR3 sequence (DNA): TGTGCCAGCAGCCAAGATCGGGGTCAGGGGGCCTACGAGCAGTACTTC.

CDR3 residues: CASSFNREGGYTF. The CDR3 nucleotides read TGTGCCAGCAGTTTTAACAGGGAGGGTGGCTACACCTTC. This rearrangement joins TRBV12-3 or TRBV12-4 to TRBJ1-2; weak D call: TRBD1 (6 bases). There are 13 residues in the CDR3. Trimming removed 3 bases from V and 7 bases from J, with 12 bases in between.

A note on this clone: Sequence at one end of the junction differs from germline and may be a read error. The chain has TRBV5-1 and TRBJ2-7; 7 bases are a match to TRBD1. This CDR3 region has 12 residues. Per germline, CDR1 SGHRS and CDR2 YFSETQ. CDR3 sequence: CASSLEPGQKDF. The CDR3 region has the DNA TGCGCCAGCAGCTTGGAACCGGGACAGAAAGACTTC. Looking up the rest from reference TRBV5-1 and TRBJ2-7 gives the full variable domain: KAGVTQTPRYLIKTRGQQVTLSCSPISGHRSVSWYQQTPGQGLQFLFEYFSETQRNKGNFPGRFSGRQFSNSRSEMNVSTLELGDSALYLCASSLEPGQKDFGPGTRLTVT.

This clone was recorded only once. This chain connects TRBV4-1 to TRBJ2-7; 9 positions match TRBD2. CDR1 and CDR2 from the germline V gene are MGHRA and YSYEKL. The junction had 1 base not matched to a gene; V was cut back by 5 bases and J by 5 bases. The length of the CDR3 is 12 residues. The CDR3 DNA sequence: TGCGCCAGCAGCAGGACTAGCGACGAGCAGTACTTC. Its protein product is CASSRTSDEQYF.